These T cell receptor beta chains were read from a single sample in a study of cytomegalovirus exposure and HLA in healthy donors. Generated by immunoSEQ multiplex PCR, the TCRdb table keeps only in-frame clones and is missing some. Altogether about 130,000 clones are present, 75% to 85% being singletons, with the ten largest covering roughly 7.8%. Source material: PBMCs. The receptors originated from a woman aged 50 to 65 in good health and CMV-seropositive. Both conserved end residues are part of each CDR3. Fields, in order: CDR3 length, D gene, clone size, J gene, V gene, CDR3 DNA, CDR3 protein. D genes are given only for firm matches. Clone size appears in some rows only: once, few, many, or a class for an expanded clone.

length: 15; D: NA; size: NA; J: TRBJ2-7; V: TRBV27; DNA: TGTGCCAGCAGACTCCCGGGGAGGCAGGGATACGAGCAGTACTTC; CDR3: CASRLPGRQGYEQYF
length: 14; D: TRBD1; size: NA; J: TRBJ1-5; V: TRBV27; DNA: TGTGCCAGCAGAAGCCAGGGGGGTAATCAGCCCCAGCATTTT; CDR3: CASRSQGGNQPQHF
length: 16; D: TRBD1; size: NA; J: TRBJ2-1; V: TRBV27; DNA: TGTGCCAGCAGCCCTTACAGGGGCGGCTTGGGTAATGAGCAGTTCTTC; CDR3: CASSPYRGGLGNEQFF
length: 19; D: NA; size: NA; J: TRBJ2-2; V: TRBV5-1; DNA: TGCGCCAGCAGCTTGGCCGGTCGTGGGGAGAGGACGAACACCGGGGAGCTGTTTTTT; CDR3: CASSLAGRGERTNTGELFF
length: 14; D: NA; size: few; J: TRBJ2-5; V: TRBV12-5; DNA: TGTGCTAGTGGTCCCGATCTGGACAGAGAGACCCAGTACTTC; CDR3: CASGPDLDRETQYF
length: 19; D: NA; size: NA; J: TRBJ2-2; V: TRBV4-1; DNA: TGCGCCAGCAGCCAACCCCTTCCCCGGGCAGGGGAGTTGGCCGGGGAGCTGTTTTTT; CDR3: CASSQPLPRAGELAGELFF
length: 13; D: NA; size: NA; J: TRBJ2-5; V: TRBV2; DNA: TGTGCCAGCTCCTCCCAGCGGAAAGAGACCCAGTACTTC; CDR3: CASSSQRKETQYF
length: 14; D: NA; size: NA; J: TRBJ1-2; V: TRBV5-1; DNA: TGCGCCAGCAGCTTGAACGGGGATAACTATGGCTACACCTTC; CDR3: CASSLNGDNYGYTF
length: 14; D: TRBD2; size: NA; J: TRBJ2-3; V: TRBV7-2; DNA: TGTGCCAGCAGGGCTAGCGGCCGCACAGATACGCAGTATTTT; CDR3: CASRASGRTDTQYF
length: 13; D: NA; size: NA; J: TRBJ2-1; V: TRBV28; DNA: TGTGCCAGCAGTTTCGGCGGCTACAATGAGCAGTTCTTC; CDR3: CASSFGGYNEQFF
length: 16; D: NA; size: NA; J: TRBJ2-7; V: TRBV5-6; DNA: TGTGCCAGCCAACCCGCGGGCGGGGGCCCCTCCTACGAGCAGTACTTC; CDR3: CASQPAGGGPSYEQYF
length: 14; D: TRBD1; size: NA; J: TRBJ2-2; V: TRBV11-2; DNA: TGTGCCAGCAGCCGGGACAGGGGGGGCGGGGAGCTGTTTTTT; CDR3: CASSRDRGGGELFF
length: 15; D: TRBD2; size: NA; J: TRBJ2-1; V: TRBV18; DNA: TGTGCCAGCTCACCGGGACTAGCGTCCTACAATGAGCAGTTCTTC; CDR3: CASSPGLASYNEQFF
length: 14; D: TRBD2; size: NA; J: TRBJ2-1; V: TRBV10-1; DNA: TGCGCCAGCAGTGCGGTAGCGGGAGTAGGGGAGCAGTTCTTC; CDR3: CASSAVAGVGEQFF
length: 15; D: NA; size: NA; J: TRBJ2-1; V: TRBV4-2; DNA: TGTGCCAGCAGCCAAAATCGTTTCTCCTACAATGAGCAGTTCTTC; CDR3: CASSQNRFSYNEQFF
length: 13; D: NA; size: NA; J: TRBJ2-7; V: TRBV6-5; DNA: TGTGCCAGCAGTTACTCCGGTCGGTACGAGCAGTACTTC; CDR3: CASSYSGRYEQYF
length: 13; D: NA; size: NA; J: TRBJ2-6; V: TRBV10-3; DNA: TGTGCCATCAAAATGGGACAGGCCAACGTCCTGACTTTC; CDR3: CAIKMGQANVLTF
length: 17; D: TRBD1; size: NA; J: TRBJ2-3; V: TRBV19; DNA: TGTGCCAGTAGTATTGGTTCGGGACAGGGGGCAACAGATACGCAGTATTTT; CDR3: CASSIGSGQGATDTQYF